This T cell receptor beta chain is from a study of CD8 T cells in Susac syndrome. RNA amounts of 0.5 to 1 ug underwent reverse transcription with random hexamers. TCRdb re-called the immunoSEQ multiplex PCR reads with MiXCR, one entry per CDR3 protein. The sample records 150,000 to 200,000 distinct CDR3 sequences, approximately 94% being singletons. CDR3 length: 15 amino acids. CDR1 MNHEY and CDR2 SVGAGI come from the germline V gene. V gave up 4 bases and J gave up 2 bases, with 12 bases separating them. The patients who served as multiple sclerosis controls were treatment-naive and had stable or active relapsing-remitting disease that fulfilled the revised McDonald criteria.

This sequence originates from a human donor with multiple sclerosis. The sequenced sample was CD4+ T cells from PBMCs. J is TRBJ1-5 and V is TRBV6-5; the D gene is possibly TRBD1 (6 bases). The CDR3 bases are TGTGCCAGCAGTTTAGCCAGGGGTCGCAATCAGCCCCAGCATTTT. Translated, it gives CASSLARGRNQPQHF.